One and the same sample provided the 30 T cell receptor beta chains below, sequenced in a study of control samples from healthy donors and cancer patients (dated by TCRdb to the early 2020s). Preparation of the library involved the immunoSEQ multiplex PCR assay. TCRdb mirrors the immuneACCESS table, restricted to in-frame sequences. Some clones are absent from its copies; in checked studies, under half trace to an unresolved V gene, and the reason for the others is unknown. The sample table records about 120,000 clones; over 85% of these occur just once. Around 5.1% of the sample lies in the top ten. What was sequenced was blood. The receptor set was obtained from a man aged 18 to 29 in good health.

The V and J genes are TRBV9 and TRBJ2-7, with 9 bases matching TRBD1. Germline CDR1 is SGDLS and CDR2 is YYNGEE. V was clipped by 3 bases and J by 3 bases; unmatched bases: 4. The CDR3 loop spans 14 amino acids. This chain's CDR3 is CASSAQTGGYEQYF. CDR3 DNA: TGTGCCAGCAGCGCCCAGACAGGGGGCTACGAGCAGTACTTC.

In its sample, this clone was seen once. The chain recombines TRBV5-5 with TRBJ1-1, with TRBD1 identical over 8 bases. V shed 4 bases and J 6 bases; nucleotides not matched to a gene: 11. This CDR3 has 15 residues. Germline CDR1 reads SGHKS; CDR2 reads YYEKEE (reference sequence). In nucleotides, the CDR3 is TGTGCCAGCAGCACCGGACAGGGACGCGCGGCTGAAGCTTTCTTT. This translates into CASSTGQGRAAEAFF.

This sequence joins TRBV7-6 and TRBJ2-1, with TRBD2 identical over 9 bases. This CDR3 spans 19 amino acids. Germline CDR1 SGHVS, CDR2 FNYEAQ. The V and J ends lost 5 bases and 7 bases, in that order; junction bases with no gene match: 21. This chain's CDR3 is CASSLRGTNPAGGLNEQFF. The CDR3 DNA follows: TGTGCCAGCAGCCTACGGGGGACCAATCCAGCGGGGGGTTTGAATGAGCAGTTCTTC.

The rearrangement uses TRBV11-1 and TRBJ1-2; 11 nucleotides line up with TRBD1. The germline gives CDR1 SGHAT, CDR2 FQDESV (reference sequence). This CDR3 spans 13 amino acids. Germline trimming cut 5 bases from V and 6 bases from J; bases unmatched to any gene: 2. The DNA for the CDR3 is TGTGCCAGCAGCACGGGACAGGGGGATGGCTACACCTTC. Translating it yields CASSTGQGDGYTF.

The chain combines TRBV27 with TRBJ2-1; D might be TRBD2 (6 bases). V shed 6 bases and J shed 9 bases, with 18 bases lying between them. This CDR3 is 14 amino acids long. Germline V gene sequence: CDR1 MNHEY, CDR2 SMNVEV (reference sequence). CDR3 sequence reads: CASRALAAGGEQFF. For the CDR3, the DNA is TGTGCCAGCAGGGCCCTCGCGGCCGGGGGTGAGCAGTTCTTC.

This chain connects TRBV3-1 (or the pseudogene TRBV3-2) to TRBJ2-3; maybe TRBD1 (5 bases). Trimming stripped 1 base from V and 5 bases from J, with 13 bases between. The CDR3 sequence is 15 residues long. Germline V lookup: CDR1 LGHDT, CDR2 YNNKEL (reference sequence). The CDR3 here is CASSQAGAGLDTQYF. In nucleotides, the CDR3 is TGTGCCAGCAGCCAAGCTGGTGCAGGGCTAGATACGCAGTATTTT.

The table lists this clone with a count of one. This rearrangement joins TRBV29-1 to TRBJ1-1, with D unclear. The CDR3 spans 10 residues. Trimming shortened V by 6 bases and J by 2 bases, and 4 bases separated the two germline ends. CDR1 is SQVTM and CDR2 is ANQGSEA in the germline V gene. CDR3: CSVQNTEAFF. DNA of the CDR3: TGCAGCGTCCAAAACACTGAAGCTTTCTTT.

The J gene is TRBJ2-7, the V gene TRBV15; unclear D gene. Germline V gene lookup returns CDR1 LNHNV and CDR2 YYDKDF (reference sequence). The CDR3 extends over 13 amino acids. The V gene lost 5 bases and the J gene lost 2 bases, with 10 bases spanning the gap. The CDR3 coding sequence is TGTGCCACCAGCTCCACTGGAACCTACGAGCAGTACTTC. Protein sequence: CATSSTGTYEQYF.

The chain joins TRBV10-3 to TRBJ2-1, with D possibly matching TRBD1 (7 bases). CDR1 and CDR2 (germline): ENHRY, SYGVKD. CDR3 length: 18 residues. The germline V and J ends were trimmed by 2 bases and 5 bases, with 22 bases remaining between them. CDR3 sequence reads: CAISEPMEGANIHNEQFF. For the CDR3, the DNA is TGTGCCATCAGTGAGCCCATGGAGGGGGCTAACATCCACAATGAGCAGTTCTTC.

This sequence joins TRBV28 and TRBJ1-5, with unresolved D. This CDR3 spans 12 amino acids. In germline, CDR1 is MDHEN, CDR2 SYDVKM. Trimming shortened V by 3 bases and J by 7 bases, and 7 bases separated the two germline ends. In DNA form, the CDR3 reads TGTGCCAGCAGTTTTGGTGGGCAGCCCCAGCATTTT. It yields the protein CASSFGGQPQHF.

The rearrangement links TRBV30 to TRBJ1-6; 11 bases are shared with TRBD1. The CDR3 is 14 residues long. V dropped 5 bases and J dropped 9; count of bases not matched to a gene: 6. Germline CDR1 reads GTSNPN; CDR2 reads SVGIG (reference sequence). DNA of the CDR3: TGTGCCTGGTCCGCCGGGACAGGGGGTTCACCCCTCCACTTT. This gives the protein CAWSAGTGGSPLHF.

The rearrangement links TRBV4-2 to TRBJ2-7; 12 bases agree with TRBD2. The germline CDR1 and CDR2 sequences are LGHNA and YNFKEQ. The CDR3 has 16 amino acids. V was pared by 0 bases and J by 0 bases, with 0 bases of the junction left unmatched. This CDR3 is CASSQETSGGSYEQYF. Here the CDR3 DNA reads TGTGCCAGCAGCCAAGAGACTAGCGGGGGCTCCTACGAGCAGTACTTC.

V usage is TRBV5-4 and J usage is TRBJ1-6, with 8 bases lining up with TRBD1. The CDR3 has 14 amino acids. With 2 bases clipped from V and 6 bases from J, the junction kept 1 base outside the gene matches. CDR1 and CDR2 from the germline V gene are SGHNT and YYREEE (reference sequence). The CDR3 DNA sequence: TGTGCCAGCAGCTTCGACAGGGGTAATTCACCCCTCCACTTT. Its translation is CASSFDRGNSPLHF.

The V and J genes are TRBV5-1 and TRBJ2-7; D possibly corresponds to TRBD2 (5 bases). The CDR3 has 12 amino acids. Germline loops: CDR1 SGHRS, CDR2 YFSETQ. V lost 5 bases to trimming and J lost 3 bases, with 9 bases between them. The CDR3 region is CASREGNYEQYF. Here the CDR3 DNA reads TGCGCCAGCAGAGAGGGTAACTACGAGCAGTACTTC.

This chain joins TRBV19 and TRBJ2-1; 8 positions agree with TRBD1. The CDR3 spans 12 residues. In germline, CDR1 is LNHDA, CDR2 SQIVND (reference sequence). Trimming removed 5 bases from V and 10 bases from J; junction bases left unmatched: 4. CDR3 in DNA: TGTGCCAGTAGTCGAGGGACAGGAGAGCAGTTCTTC. Translated, it gives CASSRGTGEQFF.

A single count supports this clone. V usage is TRBV9 and J usage is TRBJ2-7, with TRBD2 as a possible D gene (6 bases). CDR1 and CDR2 from the germline V gene are SGDLS and YYNGEE. V dropped 0 bases and J dropped 3 bases, with 13 bases sitting between them. The CDR3 length is 15 residues. The CDR3 protein is CASSVAPGLHYEQYF. For the CDR3, the DNA is TGTGCCAGCAGCGTAGCCCCGGGACTCCACTACGAGCAGTACTTC.

This chain links TRBV3-1 (or the pseudogene TRBV3-2) with TRBJ1-2, with D tentatively TRBD1 (5 bases). CDR1 is LGHDT, CDR2 YNNKEL, per germline (reference sequence). V was cut by 4 bases and J by 4 bases, with 13 bases left in between. This CDR3 contains 14 residues. The CDR3 sequence: CASSPRGEGYGYTF. CDR3 in DNA: TGTGCCAGCAGCCCGAGGGGTGAGGGCTATGGCTACACCTTC.

This chain connects TRBV20-1 to TRBJ1-4; D is perhaps TRBD1 (6 bases). Germline-derived CDR1 and CDR2 are DFQATT and SNEGSKA (reference sequence). Trimming pared 3 bases from V and 6 bases from J, leaving 23 bases between. The CDR3 is made up of 17 amino acids. The CDR3 region has the DNA TGCAGTGCTAGTCGGTTTTTTGGGGGGCTTCGTGATGAAAAACTGTTTTTT. Protein: CSASRFFGGLRDEKLFF.

The chain recombines TRBV6-5 with TRBJ2-7; 7 positions match TRBD1. Germline trimming cut 6 bases from V and 2 bases from J; bases unmatched to any gene: 10. The germline V gene has CDR1 MNHEY and CDR2 SVGAGI. The CDR3 has 15 residues. CDR3 residues: CASSHRGKGTYEQYF. The CDR3 region has the DNA TGTGCCAGCAGCCACAGGGGAAAGGGGACCTACGAGCAGTACTTC.

The chain employs TRBV30 and TRBJ2-7; possibly TRBD1 for D (5 bases). The germline CDR1 and CDR2 sequences are GTSNPN and SVGIG (reference sequence). The CDR3 has 17 residues. V lost 3 bases and J 0 bases, leaving 21 bases between the germline ends. Here the CDR3 DNA reads TGTGCCTGGAGGCCGATGGCAAGGGGAAGAAGCTCCTACGAGCAGTACTTC. Its protein is CAWRPMARGRSSYEQYF.

The chain links TRBV6-4 to TRBJ2-3; D unclear. V lost 3 bases and J 0 bases, leaving 10 bases between the germline ends. Germline CDR1 and CDR2: MRHNA and SNTAGT. This CDR3 has 15 amino acids. The CDR3 DNA reads as TGTGCCAGCAGTGAAAGACCGGACAGCACAGATACGCAGTATTTT. It yields the protein CASSERPDSTDTQYF.

V and J are TRBV19 and TRBJ2-7; D not resolved. Trimming stripped 9 bases from V and 2 bases from J, with 23 bases between. This CDR3 comprises 16 residues. The germline CDR1 and CDR2 sequences are LNHDA and SQIVND (reference sequence). In DNA form, the CDR3 reads TGTGCCAGAGCCGGTTCGCTGCGGAGCTCAGCCTACGAGCAGTACTTC. It yields the protein CARAGSLRSSAYEQYF.

CDR3 in DNA: TGTGCCAGCACTTTTAGCAGGGGTCCCTACGAGCAGTACTTC. Protein sequence: CASTFSRGPYEQYF. The rearrangement uses TRBV6-5 and TRBJ2-7, with a weak D call TRBD1 (6 bases). This CDR3 is 14 amino acids long. Germline CDR1 MNHEY, CDR2 SVGAGI. Trimming removed 7 bases at V and 2 bases at J, with 15 bases between.

The table lists this clone with a count of one. The rearrangement uses TRBV5-1 and TRBJ2-7; possible D gene TRBD1, 6 bases. Germline CDR1 SGHRS, CDR2 YFSETQ. The CDR3 length is 13 residues. V was pared by 3 bases and J by 2 bases, with 9 bases between. The CDR3 reads CASSSGQPYEQYF. The DNA of the CDR3 is TGCGCCAGCAGCTCCGGACAGCCCTACGAGCAGTACTTC. Using reference TRBV5-1 and TRBJ2-7 for the parts outside the CDR3, the full variable domain is KAGVTQTPRYLIKTRGQQVTLSCSPISGHRSVSWYQQTPGQGLQFLFEYFSETQRNKGNFPGRFSGRQFSNSRSEMNVSTLELGDSALYLCASSSGQPYEQYFGPGTRLTVT.

V and J are TRBV9 and TRBJ2-3; no clear D gene. Per the germline V gene, CDR1 is SGDLS and CDR2 is YYNGEE. Trimming took off 0 bases at V and 0 bases at J, with 5 bases between the two ends. CDR3 size: 14 residues. CDR3 DNA sequence: TGTGCCAGCAGCGTAGCTTGGAGCACAGATACGCAGTATTTT. Translation gives CASSVAWSTDTQYF.

The V and J genes are TRBV7-2 and TRBJ1-6; D remains unclear. Per the germline V gene, CDR1 is SGHTA and CDR2 is FQGNSA. The CDR3 runs 12 residues. V was clipped by 5 bases and J by 10 bases, with 9 bases between them. CDR3 sequence (DNA): TGTGCCAGCAGCCTTGCGCGCTCACCCCTCCACTTT. Translating gives CASSLARSPLHF.

This sequence joins TRBV5-6 and TRBJ1-2; 7 positions match TRBD1. CDR3 length equals 15 residues. Germline lookup yields CDR1 SGHDT and CDR2 YYEEEE. The J segment lost 1 base and the V segment lost 4 bases, leaving 7 bases of the junction unmatched. CDR3 protein: CASSRGQDYNYGYTF. CDR3 DNA: TGTGCCAGCAGCCGCGGACAGGACTATAACTATGGCTACACCTTC.

As to this clone: Different DNA sequences within this sample yield the same CDR3. The chain recombines TRBV2 with TRBJ2-5; TRBD1 matches at 7 bases. After removal of 6 bases from V and 5 bases from J, the junction contained 6 bases not matched to a gene. This CDR3 is 13 amino acids long. Germline V gene data show CDR1 as SNHLY and CDR2 as FYNNEI. CDR3 coding DNA: TGTGCCAGCAGGGGGACAGTCCAGGAGACCCAGTACTTC. This translates into CASRGTVQETQYF. Drawing the rest from reference TRBV2 and TRBJ2-5, the complete variable domain is EPEVTQTPSHQVTQMGQEVILRCVPISNHLYFYWYRQILGQKVEFLVSFYNNEISEKSEIFDDQFSVERPDGSNFTLKIRSTKLEDSAMYFCASRGTVQETQYFGPGTRLLVL.

The chain combines TRBV12-3 or TRBV12-4 with TRBJ1-2; D is unresolved. The CDR3 loop spans 12 amino acids. The V and J ends lost 1 base and 3 bases respectively, with 3 bases between them. In DNA form, the CDR3 reads TGTGCCAGCAGTTTAGGACACTATGGCTACACCTTC. Residues: CASSLGHYGYTF.

This sequence joins TRBV18 and TRBJ1-4, with D possibly being TRBD1 (5 bases). The CDR3 is 15 amino acids. The V gene's germline CDR1 is KGHSH and CDR2 LQKENI. Trimming pared 5 bases from V and 2 bases from J, leaving 12 bases between. The CDR3 protein is CASSFQGLTNEKLFF. CDR3 sequence (DNA): TGTGCCAGCTCATTCCAGGGTTTGACTAATGAAAAACTGTTTTTT.